This T cell receptor (beta chain) was identified during a study of regulatory T cells in long-lasting Graves disease. Study-level results: Favored gene segments in persistent disease were TRBV28, TRBJ1-2 and TRBJ2-5.

The germline V gene has CDR1 SGDLS and CDR2 YYNGEE. The CDR3 has 15 residues. V shed 1 base and J shed 0 bases, with 8 bases lying between them. This clonotype was counted at least ten times. Its antigen is as yet unknown. For TCR beta, libraries came from iRepertoire HTBI primers and Arm-PCR of CDR3 regions. MiXCR was run by TCRdb on the multiplex PCR reads, yielding one entry per CDR3 protein. The top ten clones hold 22% of a sample with under 300,000 distinct CDR3 sequences, about 18% of them seen once. Time point described: newly diagnosed GD, antithyroid drugs for less than 3 months. With RNA extracted from PBMCs as input, the TCR library was made. The diagnosis of Graves' disease used American Thyroid Association guidelines. An endocrinology department located in Xi'an, China, was where the patients came from. Each patient gave around 9.7 milliliters of EDTA-anticoagulated peripheral blood.

This receptor was identified in a female donor with Graves disease. The chain carries TRBV9 and TRBJ1-5; tentatively, D is TRBD1 (5 bases). The sample here was peripheral blood mononuclear cells (PBMCs), taken at new diagnosis, from a patient treated with antithyroid drugs. CDR3 protein: CASSVTGYSNQPQHF. In DNA, the CDR3 is TGTGCCAGCAGCGTAACAGGCTATAGCAATCAGCCCCAGCATTTT.